These 9 T cell receptor beta chains were sequenced from one sample in a study of cytomegalovirus exposure and HLA in healthy donors. The PCR had 60 Vbeta and 13 Jbeta primers. Some clones are missing from TCRdb's copy, which holds only in-frame ones; the method was immunoSEQ multiplex PCR. The table records 100,000 to 150,000 clones, 80% of them present only once. Sequencing input: PBMCs. These receptors all stem from a man aged 25-45 years in good health and CMV-seronegative.

V is TRBV5-5 and J is TRBJ2-2; D not certain. The CDR3 has 13 residues. CDR1 and CDR2 (germline): SGHKS, YYEKEE (reference sequence). V shed 2 bases and J shed 6 bases, with 8 bases lying between them. The CDR3 sequence: CASSFLGPGELFF. CDR3 coding DNA: TGTGCCAGCAGCTTTCTGGGCCCCGGGGAGCTGTTTTTT.

The gene calls are TRBV10-2 and TRBJ1-3; D is ambiguous. Trimming took 6 bases from V and 2 from J, leaving 8 bases between them. The germline gives CDR1 WSHSY, CDR2 SAAADI. The CDR3 spans 13 residues. The CDR3 DNA sequence: TGCGCCAGCAGCCCCCCTACTGGAAACACCATATATTTT. Its translation is CASSPPTGNTIYF.

The gene calls are TRBV5-4 and TRBJ2-7; possible D gene TRBD1, 6 bases. Per the germline V gene, CDR1 is SGHNT and CDR2 is YYREEE (reference sequence). The CDR3 is made up of 15 amino acids. V was trimmed by 2 bases and J by 5 bases, leaving 17 bases between them. The CDR3 nucleotides read TGTGCCAGCAGCTTCGCAGGGGCTCTGGGCGACGAGCAGTACTTC. Amino acids: CASSFAGALGDEQYF.

This chain links TRBV7-6 with TRBJ2-3, with D perhaps matching TRBD2 (5 bases). V lost 3 bases to trimming and J lost 3 bases, with 10 bases between them. Per the germline V gene, CDR1 is SGHVS and CDR2 is FNYEAQ. CDR3 size: 14 residues. The CDR3 bases are TGTGCCAGCAGCTTCACCGGACTTACAGATACGCAGTATTTT. This gives the protein CASSFTGLTDTQYF.

The genes are TRBV5-1 and TRBJ2-5, with 16 nucleotides matching TRBD2. V lost 3 bases and J lost 4; bases outside the gene matches: 9. The germline CDR1 and CDR2 sequences are SGHRS and YFSETQ. This CDR3 is 18 amino acids long. Here the CDR3 DNA reads TGCGCCAGCAGCTCTCTCAAGGGACTAGCGGGGGGGCCAGAGACCCAGTACTTC. This sequence encodes CASSSLKGLAGGPETQYF.

The chain has TRBV28 and TRBJ2-1; 8 bases fit TRBD2. Per germline, CDR1 MDHEN and CDR2 SYDVKM. V trimming: 3 bases; J trimming: 4 bases; junction bases outside the gene matches: 8. The CDR3 is 16 amino acids. The CDR3 nucleotides read TGTGCCAGCAGTTTTATGCGAAGCGGGGGTTACAATGAGCAGTTCTTC. It codes for CASSFMRSGGYNEQFF.

The V and J genes are TRBV10-3 and TRBJ2-7; 14 positions agree with TRBD2. Trimming cost V 8 bases and J 7 bases; bases outside gene matches: 25. Germline CDR1 reads ENHRY; CDR2 reads SYGVKD. CDR3 size: 20 residues. CDR3 bases: TGTGCCATCTCACCTACCCTGTCAGGGGTGACTAGCGGGGGGGCAGGGGAGCAGTACTTC. Translated: CAISPTLSGVTSGGAGEQYF.

The J gene is TRBJ2-7, the V gene TRBV27, with 7 bases identical to TRBD2. CDR3 length: 14 amino acids. Per the germline V gene, CDR1 is MNHEY and CDR2 is SMNVEV (reference sequence). Trimming cost V 11 bases and J 6 bases; bases outside gene matches: 16. The CDR3 DNA is TGTGCCTGCTCTGGCGGGGGTGCCCTTGGCGAGCAGTACTTC. The encoded protein is CACSGGGALGEQYF.

About this clone itself: One end of the junction varies from germline; a read error may be responsible. The chain joins TRBV9 to TRBJ2-6; D is perhaps TRBD2 (7 bases). The CDR3 sequence is 15 residues long. Germline CDR1 SGDLS, CDR2 YYNGEE. The CDR3 loop reads CASRGGGAGANGLTF. CDR3 in DNA: TGTGCCAGCAGAGGAGGGGGGGCTGGGGCCAACGGCCTGACTTTC. The full variable domain, with the rest looked up from reference TRBV9 and TRBJ2-6, is DSGVTQTPKHLITATGQRVTLRCSPRSGDLSVYWYQQSLDQGLQFLIQYYNGEERAKGNILERFSAQQFPDLHSELNLSSLELGDSALYFCASRGGGAGANGLTFGAGSRLTVL.